This T cell receptor (beta chain) was obtained from a study of T cells in Graves' hyperthyroidism and ophthalmopathy. The study's findings and limits: Blood also contained most expanded thyroid clonotypes above 0.001. Using 13 V-J features, a model discriminated ophthalmopathy from stable hyperthyroidism.

This clonotype was picked up a small number of times. No antigen is known for it. A patient was excluded if there was uncontrolled infection, other autoimmune disease, pregnancy or lactation. Diagnostic assessment was based on clinical symptoms, serum thyroxine and TRAb, thyroid ultrasound and orbital computed tomography. Researchers took RNA transcripts and amplified the TCR beta CDR3 regions from them. The HTBI primer set served for first-round RT-PCR of the TCR CDR3. TCRdb reanalysed the multiplex PCR reads using MiXCR and keeps one entry per CDR3 protein. Of 600,000 or so distinct CDR3 sequences detected, about 45% appear once; the ten largest clones hold about 7.8%. This sequence originates from a woman aged 18-29 years with Graves' hyperthyroidism. Sequenced sample: peripheral blood or thyroid tissue (not recorded which).

The CDR3 reads CASSETRGISYEQYF. DNA for the CDR3: TGTGCCAGCAGCGAGACCAGGGGAATCTCCTACGAGCAGTACTTC. This rearrangement joins TRBV9 to TRBJ2-7; D may be TRBD1 (6 bases). Trimming shortened V by 3 bases and J by 0 bases, and 13 bases separated the two germline ends. CDR1 and CDR2 from the germline V gene are SGDLS and YYNGEE. The CDR3 totals 15 residues.